This T cell receptor beta chain derives from a study of blood T cell repertoires in COVID-19. Study-level information: The United States, Italy and Spain supplied acute and convalescent COVID-19 samples.

Original processing notes: Amplification from reference gene primers served as the basis for estimated nucleated cell counts. Clones were sequenced by immunoSEQ multiplex PCR, and TCRdb holds only the in-frame ones, with some missing. V, J and clone size are taken as reported in that table, and D and trimming were inferred from the DNA itself. The data contain 150,000 to 200,000 clones, about 83% of them singletons. The V end was cut by 1 base, the J end by 0 bases, with 10 bases between. The CDR3 is 15 amino acids. Germline V CDR1 and CDR2: MGHRA, YSYEKL. The TCR sequence derives from a young man with active or convalescent COVID-19. The chain links TRBV4-1 to TRBJ2-7, with a possible D match to TRBD1 (7 bases). Sequenced input: peripheral blood. CDR3 in amino acids: CASSQGRDSSYEQYF. The CDR3 bases are TGCGCCAGCAGCCAAGGGAGGGACAGCTCCTACGAGCAGTACTTC.